Listed below are T cell receptor beta chains from one sample, sequenced in a study of OX40 agonist ivuxolimab in advanced cancers. The assay was immunoSEQ multiplex PCR, and TCRdb's table has in-frame clones only and misses some. The data hold 54,000 or so clones, with about 87% observed a single time. Sequenced here: CD4+ or CD8+ T cells sorted from blood, sampled in a trial of the OX40 agonist ivuxolimab. The receptors here all came from an adult with an advanced solid tumor such as melanoma, head and neck, liver or kidney cancer. Each CDR3 is given with its conserved first and last residue. The order of the fields is V gene, D gene, J gene, clone size, CDR3 protein, CDR3 DNA. A D gene is named only where the DNA matches it firmly. Not all rows give a size; the values are once, few, many and, for expanded clones, a class.

TRBV30,NA,TRBJ2-1,NA,CAWTPTEVYNEQFF,TGTGCCTGGACCCCGACGGAGGTATACAATGAGCAGTTCTTC
TRBV19,TRBD1,TRBJ1-5,NA,CASSPGQRNQPQHF,TGTGCCAGTAGCCCGGGACAGCGGAATCAGCCCCAGCATTTT
TRBV2,TRBD1,TRBJ1-5,NA,CASSGQDTPIEPQHF,TGTGCCAGTTCAGGACAGGACACTCCAATTGAGCCCCAGCATTTT
TRBV18,NA,TRBJ1-2,NA,CASSPKRKDSNYGYTF,TGTGCCAGCTCTCCAAAACGCAAGGATTCTAACTATGGCTACACCTTC
TRBV10-3,NA,TRBJ2-1,few,CAISGGDKTEQFF,TGTGCCATCAGTGGGGGGGACAAAACCGAGCAGTTCTTC
TRBV6-1,NA,TRBJ1-1,NA,CASLTNTEAFF,TGTGCCAGCTTGACCAATACTGAAGCTTTCTTT
TRBV2,TRBD1,TRBJ1-6,NA,CASRATGGESPLHF,TGTGCCAGCAGAGCGACAGGGGGAGAATCACCCCTCCACTTT
TRBV7-2,NA,TRBJ2-7,NA,CASSSPMGDEQYF,TGTGCCAGCAGCTCCCCCATGGGGGACGAGCAGTACTTC
TRBV14,NA,TRBJ2-3,NA,CASSARGRVAGTDTQYF,TGTGCCAGCAGCGCCCGGGGCAGGGTAGCGGGCACAGATACGCAGTATTTT
TRBV12-5,NA,TRBJ2-5,NA,CASGFLGETQYF,TGTGCTAGTGGTTTTTTAGGGGAGACCCAGTACTTC
TRBV5-4,TRBD1,TRBJ1-6,NA,CASSRDSEGSPLHF,TGTGCCAGCAGCCGGGACAGTGAAGGATCACCCCTCCACTTT
TRBV29-1,NA,TRBJ2-3,few,CSVEEFDTQYF,TGCAGCGTTGAAGAATTCGATACGCAGTATTTT
TRBV28,NA,TRBJ1-1,once,CASIGRQALNTEAFF,TGTGCCAGCATAGGCAGGCAAGCCCTGAACACTGAAGCTTTCTTT
TRBV5-1,TRBD2,TRBJ2-1,NA,CASSLDASGSIYEQFF,TGCGCCAGCAGCTTGGACGCTAGCGGGAGTATATATGAGCAGTTCTTC
TRBV10-3,NA,TRBJ1-5,NA,CAIAWDGTDQPQHF,TGTGCCATCGCTTGGGACGGAACGGATCAGCCCCAGCATTTT
TRBV11-2,NA,TRBJ1-6,NA,CASSPGGSPLHF,TGTGCCAGCAGCCCTGGAGGCTCACCCCTCCACTTT
TRBV6-6,TRBD2,TRBJ2-1,NA,CAIGTGTSGANEQFF,TGTGCCATAGGGACTGGGACTAGCGGGGCTAATGAGCAGTTCTTC
TRBV7-2,NA,TRBJ2-5,NA,CASMGELYQETQYF,TGTGCCAGCATGGGAGAACTGTACCAAGAGACCCAGTACTTC
TRBV2,NA,TRBJ1-2,NA,CASSESANYGYTF,TGTGCCAGCAGTGAATCGGCCAACTATGGCTACACCTTC
TRBV11-2,NA,TRBJ2-2,NA,CASSQGGTGSSTGELFF,TGTGCCAGCAGCCAGGGAGGGACAGGAAGTAGCACCGGGGAGCTGTTTTTT
TRBV6-5,NA,TRBJ2-7,NA,CASSYSRGSYEQYF,TGTGCCAGCAGTTACTCTCGGGGCTCCTACGAGCAGTACTTC
TRBV7-2,TRBD1,TRBJ1-5,NA,CASSLGGGNSNQPQHF,TGTGCCAGCAGCCTAGGGGGCGGCAATAGCAATCAGCCCCAGCATTTT
TRBV5-1,NA,TRBJ1-3,NA,CASSLDTGNTIYF,TGCGCCAGCAGCTTGGATACAGGGAACACCATATATTTT
TRBV13,TRBD1,TRBJ1-1,NA,CANRRTGMNTEAFF,TGTGCCAACCGACGGACAGGGATGAACACTGAAGCTTTCTTT
TRBV2,NA,TRBJ2-3,NA,CASSETGGTDTQYF,TGTGCCAGCAGTGAAACGGGGGGCACAGATACGCAGTATTTT
TRBV30,NA,TRBJ1-3,NA,CAWTKEAGTGNTIYF,TGTGCCTGGACAAAGGAGGCAGGGACTGGAAACACCATATATTTT
TRBV7-6,TRBD2,TRBJ2-1,NA,CASSLVAGSSYNEQFF,TGTGCCAGCAGCTTAGTAGCGGGATCCTCCTACAATGAGCAGTTCTTC
TRBV7-3,NA,TRBJ2-1,NA,CASSSLGVSSYNEQFF,TGTGCCAGCAGCTCCCTTGGCGTGAGCTCCTACAATGAGCAGTTCTTC
TRBV10-3,NA,TRBJ2-1,NA,CAITGTDNEQFF,TGTGCCATCACCGGGACCGACAATGAGCAGTTCTTC
TRBV19,TRBD2,TRBJ2-3,NA,CASMGRLAGSTDTQYF,TGTGCCAGTATGGGACGACTAGCGGGTAGCACAGATACGCAGTATTTT
TRBV28,NA,TRBJ1-1,NA,CASSLKGAEAFF,TGTGCCAGCAGTTTAAAGGGGGCTGAAGCTTTCTTT
TRBV15,TRBD2,TRBJ2-5,NA,CATSRGSSGREETQYF,TGTGCCACCAGCAGGGGCTCTAGCGGGAGGGAAGAGACCCAGTACTTC
TRBV5-8,NA,TRBJ2-1,NA,CASSPEGKRDNEQFF,TGTGCCAGCAGCCCTGAAGGGAAAAGGGACAATGAGCAGTTCTTC
TRBV28,NA,TRBJ2-2,NA,CASSLSLSGQYTGELFF,TGTGCCAGCAGTTTGAGTCTCTCCGGACAGTACACCGGGGAGCTGTTTTTT
TRBV2,TRBD2,TRBJ2-7,NA,CASTGGGGRTYEQYF,TGTGCCAGCACGGGAGGCGGAGGAAGGACCTACGAGCAGTACTTC
TRBV5-6,NA,TRBJ2-1,NA,CASSRLGTPGNEQFF,TGTGCCAGCAGCCGTCTCGGGACCCCGGGCAATGAGCAGTTCTTC
TRBV2,NA,TRBJ2-3,once,CASSGGTDTQYF,TGTGCCAGCAGTGGGGGGACAGATACGCAGTATTTT
TRBV14,NA,TRBJ1-1,once,CASSQALTGLYTEAFF,TGTGCCAGCAGCCAAGCGCTCACAGGGTTGTACACTGAAGCTTTCTTT
TRBV7-9,NA,TRBJ2-2,NA,CASSLGTPIGTGELFF,TGTGCCAGCAGCCTCGGGACACCGATAGGGACCGGGGAGCTGTTTTTT
TRBV2,TRBD1,TRBJ1-4,once,CASSAEQGIEKLFF,TGTGCCAGCAGTGCGGAACAGGGGATCGAAAAACTGTTTTTT
TRBV10-2,NA,TRBJ2-3,once,CASSGGTFLGADTQYF,TGCGCCAGCAGTGGGGGGACGTTCCTAGGCGCAGATACGCAGTATTTT
TRBV6-5,NA,TRBJ2-2,NA,CASKKREGFTGELFF,TGTGCCAGCAAGAAGCGCGAGGGATTTACCGGGGAGCTGTTTTTT
TRBV6-4,NA,TRBJ1-2,few,CASSDPGSGGYTF,TGTGCCAGCAGTGATCCAGGGTCGGGAGGCTACACCTTC
TRBV30,NA,TRBJ1-2,NA,CAWDGGHYGYTF,TGTGCCTGGGACGGGGGGCACTATGGCTACACCTTC
TRBV5-1,NA,TRBJ2-5,NA,CASSWGGDALGETQYF,TGCGCCAGCAGCTGGGGTGGGGACGCCCTAGGAGAGACCCAGTACTTC
TRBV6-5,TRBD1,TRBJ2-7,NA,CASSYSRTGVGEQYF,TGTGCCAGCAGTTACTCGAGGACAGGGGTCGGCGAGCAGTACTTC
TRBV11-2,NA,TRBJ2-3,NA,CASSRTYTDTQYF,TGTGCCAGCAGCAGGACTTACACAGATACGCAGTATTTT
TRBV18,NA,TRBJ2-7,NA,CASSPYSGIQSEQYF,TGTGCCAGCTCACCCTACTCCGGGATCCAGAGCGAGCAGTACTTC
TRBV28,TRBD1,TRBJ2-5,NA,CASSPRGTGVIETQYF,TGTGCCAGCAGCCCCCGCGGGACAGGGGTAATAGAGACCCAGTACTTC
TRBV7-2,TRBD1,TRBJ2-1,NA,CASSPTGTGGDNEQFF,TGTGCCAGCAGCCCGACCGGGACAGGGGGGGACAATGAGCAGTTCTTC
TRBV5-1,NA,TRBJ1-4,NA,CASSLVGRNEKLFF,TGCGCCAGCAGCTTGGTTGGCCGGAATGAAAAACTGTTTTTT
TRBV7-9,NA,TRBJ1-1,NA,CASILEGINTEAFF,TGTGCCAGCATCCTAGAGGGGATTAACACTGAAGCTTTCTTT
TRBV7-2,NA,TRBJ2-3,NA,CASSLDRVVADTQYF,TGTGCCAGCAGCTTAGACAGGGTGGTTGCAGATACGCAGTATTTT
TRBV18,TRBD2,TRBJ2-5,NA,CASSLGPGLAQETQYF,TGTGCCAGCTCACTGGGACCGGGACTAGCACAAGAGACCCAGTACTTC
TRBV4-1,TRBD1,TRBJ2-3,NA,CASSPPGAQGGDTQYF,TGCGCCAGCAGCCCCCCAGGCGCACAGGGGGGAGATACGCAGTATTTT
TRBV14,NA,TRBJ2-7,once,CASSQNRGHMYEQYF,TGTGCCAGCAGCCAAAATAGAGGACACATGTACGAGCAGTACTTC
TRBV5-6,NA,TRBJ1-3,few,CASSLMGYGNTIYF,TGTGCCAGCAGCCTAATGGGGTACGGAAACACCATATATTTT
TRBV6-5,NA,TRBJ2-1,NA,CASSYGGEQFF,TGTGCCAGCAGTTACGGGGGTGAGCAGTTCTTC
TRBV2,TRBD1,TRBJ2-7,NA,CASSENRGQGSKQYF,TGTGCCAGCAGTGAAAATAGGGGACAGGGGAGTAAGCAGTACTTC
TRBV7-3,TRBD1,TRBJ2-6,NA,CASSVPGQASSGANVLTF,TGTGCCAGCAGCGTTCCGGGACAGGCGAGCTCTGGGGCCAACGTCCTGACTTTC